The T cell receptor beta chain under discussion was sequenced for a study of shared clonotypes between healthy human individuals. Turning to the study itself: Every donor yielded three CD4 naive, three CD4 memory, two CD8 naive and one CD8 memory plate. Study conclusions and caveats: Estimated clonotype richness was generally higher in naive than memory subsets.

Naive CD8 cells comprised CD45RO-negative, CCR7-positively selected cells, excluding terminally differentiated effector memory CD45RA+ cells. Trimming took 0 bases from V and 1 from J, leaving 13 bases between them. The CDR3 length is 16 residues. The V gene's germline CDR1 is SGHRS and CDR2 YFSETQ. As for this clone: Its antigen is as yet unknown.

An assay was performed, and its level was deep. Authors' processing steps: ImmunoSEQ output lacked quality scores and full-length reads, limiting matched filtering. TCRdb's table, derived via immunoSEQ multiplex PCR, lists solely in-frame clones and lacks some. V, J and clone size are taken as reported in that table, and D and trimming were inferred from the DNA itself. The sample includes under 1 million clones, approximately 97% seen only once; the top ten take roughly 0.23%. This receptor was taken from a man aged 25-40 years in good health. Sequencing was done on a sample of naive CD8+ T cells sorted from blood. V and J are TRBV5-1 and TRBJ1-1; possible D gene TRBD1, 6 bases. The CDR3: CASSLVGLGANTEAFF. The CDR3 DNA follows: TGCGCCAGCAGCTTGGTAGGTTTGGGGGCGAACACTGAAGCTTTCTTT.